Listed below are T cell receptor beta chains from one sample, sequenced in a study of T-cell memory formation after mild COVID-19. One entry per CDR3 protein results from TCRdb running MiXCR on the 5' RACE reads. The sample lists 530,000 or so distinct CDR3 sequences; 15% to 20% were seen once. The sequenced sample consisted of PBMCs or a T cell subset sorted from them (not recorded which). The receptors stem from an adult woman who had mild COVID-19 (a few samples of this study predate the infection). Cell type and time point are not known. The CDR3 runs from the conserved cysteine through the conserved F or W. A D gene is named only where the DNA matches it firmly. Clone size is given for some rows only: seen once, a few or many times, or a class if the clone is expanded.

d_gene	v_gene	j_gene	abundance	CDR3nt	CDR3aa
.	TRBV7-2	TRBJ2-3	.	TGTGCCAGCAGCCGCGCAGTCAGGGGCCCCACAGATACGCAGTATTTT	CASSRAVRGPTDTQYF
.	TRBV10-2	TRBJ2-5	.	TGCGCCAGCGGCCGAATGCCCCAAGAGACCCAGTACTTC	CASGRMPQETQYF
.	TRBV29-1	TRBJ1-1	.	TGCAGCGTTGCGGGTCAAGAGACTGAAGCTTTCTTT	CSVAGQETEAFF
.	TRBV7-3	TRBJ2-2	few	TGTGCCAGCAGCCCGCATGGCGCCGGGGAGCTGTTTTTT	CASSPHGAGELFF
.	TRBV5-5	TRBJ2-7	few	TGTGCCAGCATGCGGGACAGAGGACGCTACGAGCAGTACTTC	CASMRDRGRYEQYF
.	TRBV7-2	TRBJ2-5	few	TGTGCCAGCAGCCCCCCAGGGCGAAGGGAGACCCAGTACTTC	CASSPPGRRETQYF
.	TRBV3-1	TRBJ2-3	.	TGTGCCAGCAGCCAAGAGGGGCTCCCCGATCTCACAGATACGCAGTATTTT	CASSQEGLPDLTDTQYF
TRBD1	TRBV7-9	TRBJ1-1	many	TGTGCCAGCAGCGATTCGGACAGGGGGAGAGAAGCTTTCTTT	CASSDSDRGREAFF
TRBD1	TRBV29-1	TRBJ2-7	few	TGCAGCGTACAAGTATCGACAGGGTTTGAGCAGTACTTC	CSVQVSTGFEQYF
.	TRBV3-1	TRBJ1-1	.	TGTGCCAGCAGCCAAGCCCGTAGTGAAGCTTTCTTT	CASSQARSEAFF
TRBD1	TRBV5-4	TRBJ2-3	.	TGTGCCAGCAGCTTGGCCCGGGACAGCCCCCATTTT	CASSLARDSPHF
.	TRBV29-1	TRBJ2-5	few	TGCAGCGTTGAGCGGGACGCCCTAGGGGAGACCCAGTACTTC	CSVERDALGETQYF
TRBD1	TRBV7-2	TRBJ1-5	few	TGTGCCAGCAGCTTAAGGGCAGGGGGCATTAGCAATCAGCCCCAGCATTTT	CASSLRAGGISNQPQHF
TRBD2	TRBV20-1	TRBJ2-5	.	TGCAGTGCCACTCAGGGTTGGGGACTAGCGGGGGTAGAGACCCAGTACTTC	CSATQGWGLAGVETQYF
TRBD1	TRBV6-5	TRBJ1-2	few	TGTGCCAGCAAACAGGGGGCGCTTGGCTACACCTTC	CASKQGALGYTF
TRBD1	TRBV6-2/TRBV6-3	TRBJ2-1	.	TGTGCCAGCAGACGTCAGGGTGGACAGGGGTCGAGAAATGAGCAGTTCTTC	CASRRQGGQGSRNEQFF
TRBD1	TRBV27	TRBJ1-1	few	TGTGCCAGCAGTGCCCTCACAGGGGTCGCTGAAGCTTTCTTT	CASSALTGVAEAFF
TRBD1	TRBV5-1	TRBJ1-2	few	TGCGCCAGCAGCCACGACCGGGACAGGGTGGAGGGCTACACCTTC	CASSHDRDRVEGYTF
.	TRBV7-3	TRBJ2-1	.	TGTGCCAGCAGCTTAAAGGGTTACAATGAGCAGTTCTTC	CASSLKGYNEQFF
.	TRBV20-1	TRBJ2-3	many	TGCAGTGCTCCGCGGAATCTCATTGTGGCCACAGATACGCAGTATTTT	CSAPRNLIVATDTQYF
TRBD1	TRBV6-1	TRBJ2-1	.	TGTGCCACCAGGACAGGGGACCGTCCCCAGTTCTTC	CATRTGDRPQFF
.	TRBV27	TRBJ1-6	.	TGTGCCAGCAGTTTATCTCCCACCCTTACAGGGAATTCACCCCTCCACTTT	CASSLSPTLTGNSPLHF
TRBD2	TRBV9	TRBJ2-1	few	TGTGCCAGCAGCCCTAATCTAGCGGGAGGCACTGAGCAGTTCTTC	CASSPNLAGGTEQFF
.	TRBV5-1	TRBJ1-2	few	TGCGCCAGCAGCTTGGGGTCGACGTGGAATGGCTACACCTTC	CASSLGSTWNGYTF
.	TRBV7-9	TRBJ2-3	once	TGTGCCAGCAGCTGGGTCCCAGGTTTAGGCACAGATACGCAGTATTTT	CASSWVPGLGTDTQYF
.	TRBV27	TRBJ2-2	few	TGTGCCAGCAGTTTAAACGGGGTTAGCACCGGGGAGCTGTTTTTT	CASSLNGVSTGELFF
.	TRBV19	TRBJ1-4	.	TGTGCCAGTAGTATTTCGAGAGCAACTAATGAAAAACTGTTTTTT	CASSISRATNEKLFF
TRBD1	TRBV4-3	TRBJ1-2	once	TGCGCCAGCAGCCGAGTCGGACAGGGGGCGCAGAACTATGGCTACACCTTC	CASSRVGQGAQNYGYTF
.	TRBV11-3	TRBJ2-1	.	TGTGCCAGCAGCTGGCTGACAGGCCTCAATGAGCAGTTCTTC	CASSWLTGLNEQFF
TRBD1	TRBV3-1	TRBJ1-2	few	TGTGCCAGCAGCTCATTACTCTACGACAGGGGAAGTAACTATGGCTACACCTTC	CASSSLLYDRGSNYGYTF
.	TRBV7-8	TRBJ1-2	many	TGTGCCAGCAGCTTATCTGGAGTCTATGGCTACACCTTC	CASSLSGVYGYTF
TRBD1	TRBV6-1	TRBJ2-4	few	TGTGCCAGCAGTGAACCCTCACCGGGACAGGGGAAAAACATTCAGTACTTC	CASSEPSPGQGKNIQYF
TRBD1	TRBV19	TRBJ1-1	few	TGTGCCAGTAGTCCCAGAGACAGGGGGCTTGGTCGGGACACTGAAGCTTTCTTT	CASSPRDRGLGRDTEAFF
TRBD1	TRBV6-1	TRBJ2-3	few	TGTGCCAGCAGTGAATTCGGAAGGACAGGATTCACAGATACGCAGTATTTT	CASSEFGRTGFTDTQYF
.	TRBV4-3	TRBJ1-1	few	TGCGCCAGCGGCCGAGGGAACACTGAAGCTTTCTTT	CASGRGNTEAFF
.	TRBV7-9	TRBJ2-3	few	TGTGCCAGCAGCCCGAGGGACTTCCCGCGCACAGATACGCAGTATTTT	CASSPRDFPRTDTQYF
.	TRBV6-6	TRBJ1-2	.	TGTGCCAGCAGTATCGCCCTCGACCGGCCTAACTATGGCTACACCTTC	CASSIALDRPNYGYTF
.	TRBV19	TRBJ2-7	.	TGTGCCAGTAGTATAGCGGGCGCAGCGTCCGAGCAGTACTTC	CASSIAGAASEQYF
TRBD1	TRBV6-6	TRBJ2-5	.	TGTGCCAGCAGATCACAGGGGGCTCAAGAGACCCAGTACTTC	CASRSQGAQETQYF
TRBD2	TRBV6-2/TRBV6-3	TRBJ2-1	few	TGTGCCACCGCGGCTAGCGGGAGGACCCGGGAATCTTACAATGAGCAGTTCTTC	CATAASGRTRESYNEQFF
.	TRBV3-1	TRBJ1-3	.	TGTGCCAGCAGCCAAGGACCAGGTTCTGGAAACACCATATATTTT	CASSQGPGSGNTIYF
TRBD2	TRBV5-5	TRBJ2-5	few	TGTGCCAGCACCCCACATGTAGCGGGGGTCCAAGAGACCCAGTACTTC	CASTPHVAGVQETQYF
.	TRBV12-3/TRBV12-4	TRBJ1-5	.	TGTGCCAGCAGCCCCGCCGGCAGTAGTCATCAGCCCCAGCATTTT	CASSPAGSSHQPQHF
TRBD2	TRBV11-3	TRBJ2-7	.	TGTGCCAGCAGCTCCGGACTAGCGGGAGGTAGGGGCGAGCAGTACTTC	CASSSGLAGGRGEQYF
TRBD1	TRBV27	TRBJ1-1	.	TGTGCCAGCAGTTTATCGACAGGGAGAGATGAAGCTTTCTTT	CASSLSTGRDEAFF